The present T cell receptor beta chain was sequenced within a study of type 1 regulatory T cells (dated by TCRdb to the early 2020s). The study in broad terms: The study characterized an in vitro protocol that generated a Tr1-enriched, alloantigen-specific CD4 T cell product named T-allo10. Patients with hematological malignancies who were receiving allogeneic hematopoietic stem cell transplantation were the group in which T-allo10 was being clinically evaluated.

Sequencing relied on an Illumina MiSeq. TCRdb reworked the public reads: Q25 trimming with fastp, MiXCR clone assembly, productive beta chains retained. Each entry is one CDR3 protein sequence, shown with its most common DNA and genes. This sample has about 97,000 distinct CDR3 sequences in its table, and 31% of those were observed once. 2% to 2.5% of the sample goes to the ten largest clones. From V the trimming removes 3 bases and from J it removes 4 bases, while the gene matches leave 3 bases of the junction unaccounted for. From a lookup of the germline V gene (reference sequence), CDR1 and CDR2 are GTSNPN and SVGIG. The CDR3 numbers 15 residues from cysteine through phenylalanine. Left in the record is the CDR3 DNA by itself, 45 bases read in frame from the first base. Note on this clonotype: Its antigen has not been determined. Nothing much larger sits one base from this clone, and base qualities are not available.

The source of this sequence is a human donor in good health. Sequenced material: CD4+ T cells, either the whole sample or a sorted fraction (not recorded which). The chain is made from TRBV30 and TRBJ2-1; TRBD2 aligns with 13 central bases. The CDR3 protein is CAWRGGLAGYNEQFF. The nucleotide sequence reads as follows: TGTGCCTGGAGAGGGGGACTAGCGGGATACAATGAGCAGTTCTTC.